This TCR beta chain emerged from a study of T cell changes during pregnancy in multiple sclerosis. Trimming left V 1 base short and J 7 bases short, with 2 bases between. Germline-derived CDR1 and CDR2 are LGHNA and YSLEER. The CDR3 extends over 11 amino acids. This table comes from immunoSEQ multiplex PCR, and its TCRdb copy is limited to in-frame clones, with some not included. The sample gives about 40,000 clones, 91% of which show up once; approximately 8.3% is in the top ten. The chain couples TRBV4-3 to TRBJ2-1; no clear D. The receptor was derived from a female donor with multiple sclerosis, enrolled in a pregnancy study. The sequencing used CD8+ T cells from peripheral blood mononuclear cells, collected before pregnancy. This chain's CDR3 is CASSQANEQFF. The CDR3, as DNA: TGCGCCAGCAGCCAAGCTAATGAGCAGTTCTTC.